This T cell receptor (beta chain) was found in a study of blood T cells in healthy people across ages (dated by TCRdb to the mid-2010s). About the study as a whole: Template switching captured roughly one uniquely barcoded TCR beta cDNA molecule per two T cells in model experiments. Using deep sequencing normalized with unique cDNA molecular identifiers, the study measured how TCR beta repertoire diversity changes with age. The donors were split into four age groups: young (average around 15 years), middle-aged (about 40), aged (more than 55) and long-lived (approximately 89). Donors of different ages were randomly distributed across sequencing lanes to avoid experimental bias. For two donors (one aged 18 to 29 and one aged 80 or older), the study analyzed two additional independent replicas of 1 million unique cDNA reads from the same blood draw. The paper as a whole reports these results and caveats: Observed TCR beta diversity per million T cells fell roughly linearly with age, and a significant reduction was already apparent by age roughly 41. Estimates of total diversity based on one million sequenced T cells were regarded as lower bounds and as underestimates. Since profiling was done on bulk unsorted PBMCs, naive and antigen-experienced compartments could not be conclusively compared. Compared with the aged group, the long-lived group had more naive CD4+ T cells, fewer expanded clones and increased TCR diversity, a pattern suggesting age selection. The CMV infection status of donors was not known, potentially confounding age-related changes in expanded clonotypes. Observed TCR beta diversity correlated strongly with the percentage of naive T cells measured by flow cytometry.

Receptors were amplified or captured by 5' RACE. Sequencing took place on an Illumina HiSeq 2500. A second PCR of roughly 7 to 11 cycles was performed with a sample-barcoded 5' primer and a J-beta primer mix. A unique molecular identifier was introduced onto each TCR beta cDNA molecule by a template-switch 5' adaptor carrying 12 random nucleotides. Each sample yielded at least 2.5 million CDR3-containing paired-end reads. First-strand cDNA synthesis was performed from all RNA using the Mint cDNA synthesis kit, with priming by a TRBC-specific oligonucleotide. All cDNA was treated with uracil-DNA glycosylase and then went through a first 18-cycle PCR with the universal primers M1SS and BC2_uni_R. In the original analysis: Each sample was normalized by randomly selecting 1 million high-quality reads, each carrying a distinct molecular identifier. Reads sharing molecular identifiers were discarded rather than binned into consensus sequences. MiTCR, with a Q25 quality threshold and the strictest error-elimination algorithm, was used for CDR3 identification, clonotype clustering and error correction. A nonparametric unseen species model with Euler transformation was used to estimate lower-bound total TCR beta diversity. TCRdb handled the public reads itself, with Q25 trimming in fastp and clone calling in MiXCR, and kept productive beta chains. Duplicate CDR3 protein sequences are folded into a single record with the most common DNA and genes. TCRdb, rather than the study authors, made the V and J calls. In all, the sample holds just over 1 million distinct CDR3 sequences, and around 45% of those were seen once. The ten biggest clones cover approximately 17% of the sample.

This clonotype came up a few times. Its antigen is still unknown. Base qualities were left out, and no much larger clone turns up one base away. Donors were approximately 42 systemically healthy Caucasian individuals from Russia aged roughly 6 to 90 years. Each donor gave about 11 milliliters of peripheral blood, drawn into EDTA-treated Vacutainer tubes. Ficoll-Paque density-gradient centrifugation was used to isolate PBMCs, with at least 7 million per sample. Total RNA was extracted from PBMCs with Trizol reagent, with at least 5.5 micrograms obtained per sample. The percentages of naive CD45RAhigh/CD27high T cells were determined by flow cytometry on a PBMC aliquot from every donor. The sequenced sample consisted of blood. The TCR comes from a woman in her sixties in good health.

The CDR3 protein sequence reads: CAISEWEDTQYF. Here is the DNA: TGTGCCATCAGTGAGTGGGAAGATACGCAGTATTTT. The chain is assembled from TRBV10-3 and TRBJ2-3, with no confident D gene call. The CDR3 runs 12 residues from the cysteine to the phenylalanine. Only CDR3 DNA is held: 36 bases, read in frame from base 1. V and J lose 1 base and 5 bases, and a span of 4 bases separates them. The germline V gene yields ENHRY for CDR1 and SYGVKD for CDR2.